One TCR beta chain is described in this entry. As yet, its antigen is unknown. This clone may be a read error of a much larger clone one base away. The source of the sample is a study of T and B cells in COVID-19 patients. Study in general: Peripheral blood came from COVID-19 patients with active infection or after recovery. Of approximately 20 active-infection patients, 15 to 18 carried comorbidities linked to unfavorable COVID-19 outcome.

Blood genomic DNA input for TRB amplification was 250-500 ng. Findings and caveats of the study: At recovery TRB diversity and richness exceeded healthy donors, after highly clonal active COVID-19 repertoires. Few blood samples existed from mildly ill patients during symptoms or early in severe cases.

Multiplex PCR with BIOMED2 TRB-A/B primer pools amplified TRB rearrangements. TCRdb reprocessed the multiplex PCR reads with MiXCR, giving one entry per CDR3 protein. The repertoire consists of 13,000 or so distinct CDR3 sequences, with 25% occurring once and the leading ten covering about 4.1%. The CDR3 is made up of 13 amino acids. V was trimmed by 1 base and J by 10 bases, leaving 9 bases between them. Input material: blood. The source of this sequence is a human donor who had recovered from COVID-19. The V gene is TRBV5-3, the J gene TRBJ1-6; D perhaps matches TRBD1 (5 bases). TRBV5-3 is an open reading frame, and its role is uncertain. In DNA form, the CDR3 reads TGTGCCAGAAGCTTGAAGGGGCAGTCACCCCTCCACTTT. It encodes CARSLKGQSPLHF.